This T cell receptor beta chain is drawn from a study of identical twins. This clonotype was observed a handful of times. Via MiXCR, TCRdb re-called the 5' RACE reads, giving one row per CDR3 protein. Of hundreds of thousands of distinct CDR3 sequences in the sample, 21% were seen once. Trimming cost V 7 bases and J 0 bases, with 9 bases left between them. The CDR3 sequence is 13 residues long. Germline CDR1 and CDR2: MNHEY and SVGEGT. This sample was also put to use in a study of T cells expressing NK-cell markers. As that study records: With an anti-gamma-delta TCR antibody, sorting in several experiments was kept to alpha-beta TCR T cells.

The V call is TRBV6-2 or TRBV6-3, the J call TRBJ1-1, with D unclear. Sequenced material: PBMCs. The TCR comes from a woman under 30 in good health. The CDR3 is CASNWVVNTEAFF. For the CDR3, the DNA is TGTGCCAGCAATTGGGTTGTGAACACTGAAGCTTTCTTT.